One and the same sample provided the 29 T cell receptor beta chains below, sequenced in a study of molecular identifiers for immune sequencing clone quantification. Using its own MiXCR run on the PCR reads, TCRdb lists one record per CDR3 protein. The profile covers hundreds of thousands of distinct CDR3 sequences, with 25% appearing a single time and 0.6% to 0.9% taken by the ten largest. Sequencing was carried out using naive CD8+ T cells from blood, with Jurkat cell RNA spiked in. Subset described: FACS-sorted CD8+CD4-CCR7+CD45RA+ naive T cells. These receptor sequences come from a human donor in good health. Some libraries in this study had Jurkat cell RNA spiked in.

With respect to this clonotype: Given a much more abundant clone one base away, this may be a read error. This chain joins TRBV29-1 and TRBJ1-1; D gene uncertain. Germline assignment: CDR1 SQVTM and CDR2 ANQGSEA. Between the trimmed V and J ends, which lost 2 bases and 1 base, there was a span of 11 bases. The CDR3 is 14 residues long. This chain's CDR3 is CSVETPPGNTEAFF. The CDR3 nucleotides are TGCAGCGTTGAAACGCCCCCGGGGAACACTGAAGCTTTCTTT.

Concerning this clonotype: A single base separates this from a much larger clone, so it may be a read error. The chain joins TRBV3-1 to TRBJ1-4; D may be TRBD1 (5 bases). The germline gives CDR1 LGHDT, CDR2 YNNKEL (reference sequence). The ends were cut back, 4 bases at V and 10 bases at J, with 19 bases in the middle. The CDR3 has 15 residues. CDR3 in DNA: TGTGCCAGCAGCCCTGGGACTTATCTCGGTGTAAAACTGTTTTTT. Translation: CASSPGTYLGVKLFF.

Turning to this clonotype: At one of its ends the junction is not consistent with the germline gene, which may arise from a read error. The chain links TRBV27 to TRBJ2-1; 11 nucleotides align to TRBD2. Germline V gives CDR1 MNHEY, CDR2 SMNVEV (reference sequence). The length of the CDR3 is 17 residues. The DNA for the CDR3 is TGTGCCATCAGTTTATTTTCCGGGACTAGCGGTACAAATGAGCAGTTCTTC. Translation gives CAISLFSGTSGTNEQFF.

This clonotype was counted many times. CDR3 coding DNA: TGTGCCTGGACACAATTCATGAACACTGAAGCTTTCTTT. This encodes CAWTQFMNTEAFF. The chain has TRBV30 and TRBJ1-1; the D is unclear. V lost 4 bases and J lost 0, with 9 bases in between. In germline, CDR1 is GTSNPN, CDR2 SVGIG (reference sequence). The CDR3 totals 13 residues.

This clonotype was seen ten or more times. The rearrangement uses TRBV6-5 and TRBJ2-3; 7 bases map to TRBD2. With 0 bases clipped from V and 4 bases from J, the junction kept 7 bases outside the gene matches. CDR3 length equals 16 residues. The germline V gene encodes CDR1 MNHEY and CDR2 SVGAGI. Here the CDR3 DNA reads TGTGCCAGCAGTTACTCTTTGCGGGAGATGCCAGATACGCAGTATTTT. Translated: CASSYSLREMPDTQYF.

The V and J genes are TRBV4-3 and TRBJ1-1; D is ambiguous. With 0 bases removed from V and 6 bases from J, the gap between germline ends came to 26 bases. The CDR3 spans 19 residues. CDR1 LGHNA and CDR2 YSLEER come from the germline V gene. In nucleotides, the CDR3 is TGCGCCAGCAGCCAAGATTTAGGCATTCCTCTCGGGGAACCATCTGAAGCTTTCTTT. It encodes CASSQDLGIPLGEPSEAFF.

This clonotype showed up just a few times. The chain joins TRBV30 to TRBJ2-7; D is possibly TRBD2 (6 bases). Trimming took off 3 bases at V and 7 bases at J, with 13 bases between the two ends. This CDR3 has 12 residues. CDR1 is GTSNPN, CDR2 SVGIG, per germline (reference sequence). CDR3 sequence (DNA): TGTGCCTGGAGCCTCAGGGAGGAGGAGCAGTACTTC. Residues: CAWSLREEEQYF. The whole variable domain, filled in from reference TRBV30 and TRBJ2-7, reads SQTIHQWPATLVQPVGSPLSLECTVEGTSNPNLYWYRQAAGRGLQLLFYSVGIGQISSEVPQNLSASRPQDRQFILSSKKLLLSDSGFYLCAWSLREEEQYFGPGTRLTVT.

The chain has TRBV6-2 or TRBV6-3 and TRBJ1-2; TRBD1 is a possible D gene (6 bases). Germline V gene lookup returns CDR1 MNHEY and CDR2 SVGEGT. This CDR3 contains 14 residues. The germline V and J ends were trimmed by 7 bases and 4 bases, with 16 bases remaining between them. The CDR3 coding sequence is TGTGCCAGCAATAAACCTACAGGGCTCTATGGCTACACCTTC. Protein sequence: CASNKPTGLYGYTF.

This clonotype has just one count. A much larger clone lies one base from this, so it may be a read error. The chain joins TRBV30 to TRBJ2-2, with D tentatively TRBD2 (6 bases). Germline V gene sequence: CDR1 GTSNPN, CDR2 SVGIG (reference sequence). The CDR3 is 13 residues long. The CDR3 DNA reads as TGTGCCTGGAGTTACTGGAACACCGGGGGGCTGTTTTTT. The encoded protein is CAWSYWNTGGLFF.

This clonotype has only a few counts. The chain has TRBV19 and TRBJ2-2; no definite D call. Germline CDR1 reads LNHDA; CDR2 reads SQIVND (reference sequence). CDR3 size: 14 residues. Trimming left V 5 bases short and J 0 bases short, with 7 bases between. The CDR3 region is CASSPAANTGELFF. CDR3 nucleotide sequence: TGTGCCAGTAGTCCGGCAGCGAACACCGGGGAGCTGTTTTTT.

Regarding this clonotype: One base away lies a much larger clone, so this may be a sequencing read error. The CDR3 here is CATRRDGGEEFF. CDR3 DNA sequence: TGTGCCACTCGCAGGGATGGAGGAGAGGAGTTCTTC. This chain connects TRBV15 to TRBJ2-1; D assignment may be TRBD1 or TRBD2 (5 bases each). Per the germline V gene, CDR1 is LNHNV and CDR2 is YYDKDF (reference sequence). The CDR3 is 12 residues long. V lost 9 bases, J lost 14 bases, and 20 bases lay in between.

This clonotype was seen ten or more times. V and J are TRBV20-1 and TRBJ1-5, with D perhaps TRBD1 (5 bases). CDR3 size: 14 residues. V was cut by 2 bases and J by 7 bases, with 15 bases left in between. CDR1 DFQATT and CDR2 SNEGSKA come from the germline V gene (reference sequence). CDR3 loop: CSARLPGGGQPQHF. The CDR3 region has the DNA TGCAGTGCTAGATTGCCAGGCGGGGGACAGCCCCAGCATTTT.

On this clonotype itself: Being one base from a much bigger clone, this may be a read error. This chain links TRBV5-1 with TRBJ1-1, with D tentatively TRBD1 (6 bases). Trimming shortened V by 5 bases and J by 9 bases, and 14 bases separated the two germline ends. The CDR3 contains 12 residues. Germline V gives CDR1 SGHRS, CDR2 YFSETQ. CDR3 sequence: CASREGVTKAFF. In DNA form, the CDR3 reads TGCGCCAGCAGAGAGGGGGTAACTAAAGCTTTCTTT. Together with reference TRBV5-1 and TRBJ1-1, the CDR3 gives the full variable domain: KAGVTQTPRYLIKTRGQQVTLSCSPISGHRSVSWYQQTPGQGLQFLFEYFSETQRNKGNFPGRFSGRQFSNSRSEMNVSTLELGDSALYLCASREGVTKAFFGQGTRLTVV.

The chain combines TRBV12-3 or TRBV12-4 with TRBJ2-5, with D uncertain. Trimming stripped 6 bases from V and 2 bases from J, with 13 bases between. The CDR3 runs to 14 residues. CDR3 protein: CASSRPGSQETQYF. The CDR3 DNA reads as TGTGCCAGCAGCCGGCCAGGTTCTCAAGAGACCCAGTACTTC.

V and J are TRBV7-9 and TRBJ2-5, with 8 positions matching TRBD1. This CDR3 has 15 residues. Germline V gene lookup returns CDR1 SEHNR and CDR2 FQNEAQ (reference sequence). J lost 5 bases, V lost 5 bases, and 10 bases had no gene match. The CDR3 sequence is CASSILSGGDETQYF. CDR3 DNA sequence: TGTGCCAGCAGCATTCTATCAGGGGGCGACGAGACCCAGTACTTC.

About this clonotype: A much larger clone differs by one base, so this may be a read error. The rearrangement uses TRBV6-5 and TRBJ2-3; 13 positions agree with TRBD2. Germline V CDR1 and CDR2: MNHEY, SVGAGI. V dropped 0 bases and J dropped 5; count of bases not matched to a gene: 8. This CDR3 is 18 amino acids long. CDR3 in DNA: TGTGCCAGCAGTTACTCGTTCGGACTAGCGGGAGCGGTAGATACGCAGTATTTT. The encoded protein is CASSYSFGLAGAVDTQYF.

The CDR3 DNA reads TGTGCCAGCAGCTTAGCGCTGGGGGGGAAGGAGCCCCAGTACTTC. It translates to CASSLALGGKEPQYF. V gene TRBV7-9 combines with J gene TRBJ2-5; 7 nucleotides line up with TRBD2. From germline, CDR1 is SEHNR and CDR2 FQNEAQ (reference sequence). The V gene end was trimmed by 0 bases and the J gene end by 9 bases; junction bases not matched to a gene: 10. This CDR3 is 15 amino acids long.

In regard to this clonotype: Since a much larger clone is just one base distant, this may be a read error. V and J are TRBV6-5 and TRBJ1-6; no clear D. Germline V gene data show CDR1 as MNHEY and CDR2 as SVGAGI. This CDR3 spans 12 amino acids. Trimming removed 10 bases at V and 2 bases at J, with 6 bases between. Written as DNA, the CDR3 is TGTGCCACCGAGACCTATAATTCACCCCTCCACTTT. Translation: CATETYNSPLHF.

Turning to this clonotype: A much larger clone lies a single base off, so this may be a read error. This chain uses TRBV2 with TRBJ2-3; D is undetermined. V was cut by 5 bases and J by 2 bases, with 23 bases left in between. CDR1 is SNHLY, CDR2 FYNNEI, per germline. This CDR3 region has 18 residues. CDR3 in DNA: TGTGCCAGCAGTAGTACGCTCCAAGACGGTCCAGACACAGATACGCAGTATTTT. Its protein product is CASSSTLQDGPDTDTQYF.

The CDR3 sequence: CASSLWERVYEQYF. CDR3 bases: TGTGCCAGCAGTCTCTGGGAGAGAGTCTACGAGCAGTACTTC. The chain joins TRBV12-3 or TRBV12-4 to TRBJ2-7; tentatively, D is TRBD2 (5 bases). The CDR3 spans 14 residues. The V and J ends lost 5 bases and 3 bases respectively, with 14 bases between them.

This clonotype was observed a few times. This chain uses TRBV6-2 or TRBV6-3 with TRBJ2-1, with TRBD1 identical over 7 bases. V dropped 4 bases and J dropped 8; count of bases not matched to a gene: 5. CDR1 is MNHEY and CDR2 is SVGEGT in the germline V gene. The CDR3 covers 13 residues. The CDR3 loop is CASSSTGADEQFF. The CDR3 nucleotides read TGTGCCAGCAGTTCCACAGGGGCCGATGAGCAGTTCTTC.

This clonotype was counted many times. The V and J genes are TRBV4-1 and TRBJ1-6; D gene ambiguous. The V and J ends lost 1 base and 6 bases respectively, with 7 bases between them. Germline assignment: CDR1 MGHRA and CDR2 YSYEKL. The CDR3 totals 14 residues. The CDR3 coding sequence is TGCGCCAGCAGCCAAGGGACGTTTAATTCACCCCTCCACTTT. It codes for CASSQGTFNSPLHF.

This clonotype showed up many times. The chain has TRBV9 and TRBJ2-3; the D gene is possibly TRBD2 (5 bases). Germline V CDR1 and CDR2: SGDLS, YYNGEE. V dropped 1 base and J dropped 1 base, with 7 bases sitting between them. The CDR3 totals 14 residues. The CDR3 nucleotides are TGTGCCAGCAGCGTACTTAGCGGCACAGATACGCAGTATTTT. It is translated as CASSVLSGTDTQYF. Combining the CDR3 with reference TRBV9 and TRBJ2-3 gives the whole variable domain DSGVTQTPKHLITATGQRVTLRCSPRSGDLSVYWYQQSLDQGLQFLIQYYNGEERAKGNILERFSAQQFPDLHSELNLSSLELGDSALYFCASSVLSGTDTQYFGPGTRLTVL.

Comment on this clonotype: A much more abundant neighbour one base away suggests this may be a read error. This chain connects TRBV7-7 to TRBJ1-5; no clear D gene. This CDR3 contains 17 residues. Germline values: CDR1 SSHAT, CDR2 FNYEAQ (reference sequence). The DNA of the CDR3 is TGTGCTAGCCGCAGCTTAAGTCATAACGGTAGCAATCAGCCCCAGCATTTT. As protein: CASRSLSHNGSNQPQHF.

This clonotype has ten or more counts. The chain joins TRBV6-6 to TRBJ1-2; D unresolved. Germline CDR1 is MNHNY and CDR2 is SVGAGI (reference sequence). The CDR3 spans 15 residues. Between the trimmed V and J ends, which lost 7 bases and 0 bases, there was a span of 15 bases. CDR3 DNA sequence: TGTGCCAGCACTGAGGTCCACACGTCTAACTATGGCTACACCTTC. This sequence encodes CASTEVHTSNYGYTF.

This clonotype appeared a few times. The chain recombines TRBV6-1 with TRBJ2-1; 9 bases map to TRBD1. The CDR3 totals 17 residues. Germline-derived CDR1 and CDR2 are MNHNS and SASEGT. Losses at the gene ends were 6 bases for V and 5 bases for J; bases not matched to a gene: 14. This chain's CDR3 is CASRSQSTGGGNNEQFF. DNA for the CDR3: TGTGCCAGCAGGTCCCAGAGCACAGGGGGCGGGAACAATGAGCAGTTCTTC.

The chain is built from TRBV13 and TRBJ2-1; D perhaps matches TRBD2 (6 bases). The CDR3 is made up of 17 amino acids. The germline V and J ends were trimmed by 0 bases and 0 bases, with 12 bases remaining between them. Germline CDR1 and CDR2: PRHDT and FYEKMQ (reference sequence). The CDR3 region has the DNA TGTGCCAGCAGCTTAGGGCCCCCCGGGAGCTCCTACAATGAGCAGTTCTTC. This codes for CASSLGPPGSSYNEQFF. The complete variable domain, with remaining parts taken from reference TRBV13 and TRBJ2-1, reads AAGVIQSPRHLIKEKRETATLKCYPIPRHDTVYWYQQGPGQDPQFLISFYEKMQSDKGSIPDRFSAQQFSDYHSELNMSSLELGDSALYFCASSLGPPGSSYNEQFFGPGTRLTVL.

This clonotype has a handful of counts. The chain combines TRBV19 with TRBJ2-7; D unclear. CDR3 length: 14 amino acids. Germline-derived CDR1 and CDR2 are LNHDA and SQIVND (reference sequence). The ends were cut back, 5 bases at V and 4 bases at J, with 15 bases in the middle. The CDR3 sequence is CASSLGRDNYEQYF. The CDR3 nucleotides are TGTGCCAGTAGTTTGGGTCGAGACAATTACGAGCAGTACTTC. Full variable domain (rest looked up from reference TRBV19 and TRBJ2-7): DGGITQSPKYLFRKEGQNVTLSCEQNLNHDAMYWYRQDPGQGLRLIYYSQIVNDFQKGDIAEGYSVSREKKESFPLTVTSAQKNPTAFYLCASSLGRDNYEQYFGPGTRLTVT.

The J gene is TRBJ2-5, the V gene TRBV11-2; D gene ambiguous. The CDR3 runs to 14 residues. From germline, CDR1 is SGHAT and CDR2 FQNNGV. V lost 5 bases, J lost 1 base, and 11 bases lay in between. In DNA, the CDR3 is TGTGCCAGCAGCCACACAGCCTCCCAAGAGACCCAGTACTTC. Residues: CASSHTASQETQYF.